Only a few counts were recorded for the clone carrying this T cell receptor beta chain. This specimen comes from a study of blood T cells in healthy people across ages. Trimming shortened V by 8 bases and J by 7 bases, and 15 bases separated the two germline ends. The CDR3 contains 12 residues. PCR was performed a second time for 7 to 11 cycles using a sample-barcoded 5' primer and a J-beta primer mix. TCRdb independently ran MiXCR on the 5' RACE reads; one entry per CDR3 protein. The data contain approximately 1.5 million distinct CDR3 sequences, less than 45% of them singletons. This receptor was identified in a young woman in good health. V usage is TRBV12-3 or TRBV12-4 and J usage is TRBJ2-7; D is tentatively TRBD1 or TRBD2 (5 bases each). Source material: blood. CDR3 sequence (DNA): TGTGCCAGCGCCCTCGGGGCAAGAGAGCAGTACTTC. Protein product: CASALGAREQYF.